A selection of T cell receptor beta chains follows, all from one sample in a study of blood T cell repertoires in COVID-19. The protocol was immunoSEQ multiplex PCR, while the TCRdb copy is restricted to in-frame clones and leaves out a portion. The sample lists about 160,000 clones; roughly 90% were seen once. Material for sequencing was PBMCs or T cells enriched from blood (not recorded which). The receptor source for this set is a woman aged 45 to 65 who had recovered from COVID-19. Each CDR3 is given with its conserved first and last residue. The D gene is left open where the match is weak. Clone size appears in some rows only: once, few, many, or a class for an expanded clone.

clone_size: -
v_call: TRBV7-8
j_call: TRBJ2-3
cdr3_length: 14
d_call: -
cdr3_nt: TGTGCCAGCAGCCCCCCCGGGGTCACAGATACGCAGTATTTT
cdr3_aa: CASSPPGVTDTQYF

clone_size: -
v_call: TRBV5-5
j_call: TRBJ2-7
cdr3_length: 15
d_call: -
cdr3_nt: TGTGCCAGCGCGGGCAGGTTTGACACAAACTACGAGCAGTACTTC
cdr3_aa: CASAGRFDTNYEQYF

clone_size: -
v_call: TRBV7-6
j_call: TRBJ2-3
cdr3_length: 20
d_call: -
cdr3_nt: TGTGCCAGCAGGAAAGCTGTTTCAGGAGCTAGCGCCGTTGGCACAGATACGCAGTATTTT
cdr3_aa: CASRKAVSGASAVGTDTQYF

clone_size: -
v_call: TRBV2
j_call: TRBJ1-3
cdr3_length: 18
d_call: TRBD1
cdr3_nt: TGTGCCAGCAGTGAGCTAACAGGGGGGATAAGCTCTGGAAACACCATATATTTT
cdr3_aa: CASSELTGGISSGNTIYF

clone_size: once
v_call: TRBV4-2
j_call: TRBJ1-4
cdr3_length: 18
d_call: -
cdr3_nt: TGTGCCAGCAGCCAAGGGCCAGGGTGGAGAGCAACTAATGAAAAACTGTTTTTT
cdr3_aa: CASSQGPGWRATNEKLFF

clone_size: -
v_call: TRBV5-8
j_call: TRBJ2-1
cdr3_length: 17
d_call: TRBD2
cdr3_nt: TGTGCCAGCAGCTTGGCCCGGGCGGGGGGGCCTAACAATGAGCAGTTCTTC
cdr3_aa: CASSLARAGGPNNEQFF

clone_size: once
v_call: TRBV11-1
j_call: TRBJ2-1
cdr3_length: 16
d_call: TRBD1
cdr3_nt: TGTGCCAGCAGCCTGGAGGACAGGGCGGGGAGCAATGAGCAGTTCTTC
cdr3_aa: CASSLEDRAGSNEQFF

clone_size: -
v_call: TRBV27
j_call: TRBJ1-2
cdr3_length: 17
d_call: TRBD1
cdr3_nt: TGTGCCAGCAATCCCAACCCAGGACAGGAGAGGCACTATGGCTACACCTTC
cdr3_aa: CASNPNPGQERHYGYTF

clone_size: -
v_call: TRBV29-1
j_call: TRBJ1-1
cdr3_length: 11
d_call: -
cdr3_nt: TGCAGCGTCGGGGGTGGCACTGAAGCTTTCTTT
cdr3_aa: CSVGGGTEAFF

clone_size: -
v_call: TRBV9
j_call: TRBJ2-1
cdr3_length: 17
d_call: TRBD2
cdr3_nt: TGTGCCAGCAGCCCCGAAGGACTAGCGGGGGGCCCCAATGAGCAGTTCTTC
cdr3_aa: CASSPEGLAGGPNEQFF

clone_size: -
v_call: TRBV5-1
j_call: TRBJ2-7
cdr3_length: 15
d_call: TRBD2
cdr3_nt: TGCGCCAGCAGCTTGGAGGCTAGCGGAAACTACGAGCAGTACTTC
cdr3_aa: CASSLEASGNYEQYF

clone_size: -
v_call: TRBV6-5
j_call: TRBJ1-6
cdr3_length: 13
d_call: -
cdr3_nt: TGTGCCACCGCTAGCTCCTATAATTCACCCCTCCACTTT
cdr3_aa: CATASSYNSPLHF

clone_size: once
v_call: TRBV19
j_call: TRBJ1-4
cdr3_length: 15
d_call: -
cdr3_nt: TGTGCCAGTAGGTCCTCCCGGGTAACTAATGAAAAACTGTTTTTT
cdr3_aa: CASRSSRVTNEKLFF

clone_size: -
v_call: TRBV5-6
j_call: TRBJ1-4
cdr3_length: 15
d_call: TRBD1
cdr3_nt: TGTGCCAGCAGCTTCCGGACAGGCGGTAATGAAAAACTGTTTTTT
cdr3_aa: CASSFRTGGNEKLFF

clone_size: few
v_call: TRBV10-3
j_call: TRBJ1-2
cdr3_length: 13
d_call: -
cdr3_nt: TGTGCCACCAGGGAGGGGGGGACGAATGGCTACACCTTC
cdr3_aa: CATREGGTNGYTF

clone_size: -
v_call: TRBV5-1
j_call: TRBJ1-4
cdr3_length: 15
d_call: TRBD1
cdr3_nt: TGCGCCAGCAGCCCGCAGGGGACAGAGAATGAAAAACTGTTTTTT
cdr3_aa: CASSPQGTENEKLFF

clone_size: -
v_call: TRBV7-9
j_call: TRBJ2-2
cdr3_length: 17
d_call: TRBD2
cdr3_nt: TGTGCCAGCAGCCCGGGACTAGCGGGGGAGTTTACCGGGGAGCTGTTTTTT
cdr3_aa: CASSPGLAGEFTGELFF

clone_size: once
v_call: TRBV19
j_call: TRBJ2-4
cdr3_length: 15
d_call: TRBD2
cdr3_nt: TGTGCCAGTAGTATGGGACTAGCGGGGGTAAACATTCAGTACTTC
cdr3_aa: CASSMGLAGVNIQYF

clone_size: -
v_call: TRBV7-9
j_call: TRBJ1-1
cdr3_length: 14
d_call: -
cdr3_nt: TGTGCCAGCAGCTCAGTCCCGGGACTGGGTTCGGCTTTCTTT
cdr3_aa: CASSSVPGLGSAFF

clone_size: few
v_call: TRBV9
j_call: TRBJ1-4
cdr3_length: 16
d_call: -
cdr3_nt: TGTGCCAGCAGCGTAGCCCCGGAAGGAGTGGCTGAAAAACTGTTTTTT
cdr3_aa: CASSVAPEGVAEKLFF

clone_size: -
v_call: TRBV5-1
j_call: TRBJ2-7
cdr3_length: 16
d_call: TRBD1
cdr3_nt: TGCGCCAGCAGTCCCGAGGGGACAGGGCAGAAGTACGAGCAGTACTTC
cdr3_aa: CASSPEGTGQKYEQYF

clone_size: -
v_call: TRBV4-2
j_call: TRBJ1-2
cdr3_length: 14
d_call: -
cdr3_nt: TGTGCCAGCAGCCAAGAGCAGGGGCTGGAGGGCTACACCTTC
cdr3_aa: CASSQEQGLEGYTF

clone_size: -
v_call: TRBV6-2/TRBV6-3
j_call: TRBJ1-5
cdr3_length: 14
d_call: -
cdr3_nt: TGTGCCAGCAGTTACGTTGGGGCGAATCAGCCCCAGCATTTT
cdr3_aa: CASSYVGANQPQHF

clone_size: -
v_call: TRBV7-2
j_call: TRBJ1-6
cdr3_length: 14
d_call: -
cdr3_nt: TGTGCCAGCAGACCAGACAGCCTTAATTCACCCCTCCACTTT
cdr3_aa: CASRPDSLNSPLHF

clone_size: -
v_call: TRBV29-1
j_call: TRBJ1-1
cdr3_length: 15
d_call: -
cdr3_nt: TGCAGAGGAATCGAAGGTGGGGGCAATAACACTGAAGCTTTCTTT
cdr3_aa: CRGIEGGGNNTEAFF

clone_size: -
v_call: TRBV15
j_call: TRBJ1-2
cdr3_length: 15
d_call: -
cdr3_nt: TGTGCCACCAGCAGAGATCGATTCCTAGACTCTGGCTACACCTTC
cdr3_aa: CATSRDRFLDSGYTF

clone_size: -
v_call: TRBV20-1
j_call: TRBJ1-2
cdr3_length: 11
d_call: TRBD1
cdr3_nt: TGCAGTGCTGGACAGGGCCGGCGCTACACCTTC
cdr3_aa: CSAGQGRRYTF

clone_size: -
v_call: TRBV9
j_call: TRBJ1-2
cdr3_length: 14
d_call: TRBD1
cdr3_nt: TGTGCCAGCAGCGTAGTACAGGGGAACGATGGCTACACCTTC
cdr3_aa: CASSVVQGNDGYTF

clone_size: -
v_call: TRBV11-2
j_call: TRBJ1-1
cdr3_length: 16
d_call: -
cdr3_nt: TGTGCCAGCAGCTTAGCTTTTATTAGGGGGAACACTGAAGCTTTCTTT
cdr3_aa: CASSLAFIRGNTEAFF

clone_size: once
v_call: TRBV28
j_call: TRBJ2-7
cdr3_length: 10
d_call: -
cdr3_nt: TGTGCCAGCGCCGGTTACGAGCAGTACTTC
cdr3_aa: CASAGYEQYF

clone_size: -
v_call: TRBV25-1
j_call: TRBJ2-7
cdr3_length: 14
d_call: -
cdr3_nt: TGTGCCAGCAAGGCCGGGGGACAGTCCTACGAGCAGTACTTC
cdr3_aa: CASKAGGQSYEQYF

clone_size: -
v_call: TRBV4-3
j_call: TRBJ1-1
cdr3_length: 15
d_call: -
cdr3_nt: TGCGCCAGCAGCCGATCCGACGGAGGCTACACTGAAGCTTTCTTT
cdr3_aa: CASSRSDGGYTEAFF

clone_size: -
v_call: TRBV5-1
j_call: TRBJ2-1
cdr3_length: 14
d_call: TRBD1
cdr3_nt: TGCGCCAGTTCCGGGACAGGTATTAACAATGAGCAGTTCTTC
cdr3_aa: CASSGTGINNEQFF

clone_size: -
v_call: TRBV9
j_call: TRBJ1-1
cdr3_length: 16
d_call: TRBD1
cdr3_nt: TGTGCCAGCAGCGTAGCAGGGGGCCGCGGGAACACTGAAGCTTTCTTT
cdr3_aa: CASSVAGGRGNTEAFF

clone_size: -
v_call: TRBV5-1
j_call: TRBJ1-1
cdr3_length: 15
d_call: -
cdr3_nt: TGCGCCAGCAGCTTGGCCAGGGAGGGGAACACTGAAGCTTTCTTT
cdr3_aa: CASSLAREGNTEAFF

clone_size: -
v_call: TRBV12-3/TRBV12-4
j_call: TRBJ2-1
cdr3_length: 11
d_call: -
cdr3_nt: TGTGCCAGCCGGGGTTTTAATGAGCAGTTCTTC
cdr3_aa: CASRGFNEQFF

clone_size: -
v_call: TRBV11-2
j_call: TRBJ1-6
cdr3_length: 15
d_call: -
cdr3_nt: TGTGCCAGCAGCATCGTACAGAGTATCAATTCACCCCTCCACTTT
cdr3_aa: CASSIVQSINSPLHF

clone_size: -
v_call: TRBV10-3
j_call: TRBJ2-7
cdr3_length: 14
d_call: TRBD1
cdr3_nt: TGTGCCATCAGAACTGACAGGGGTGGTAGAGAGCAGTACTTC
cdr3_aa: CAIRTDRGGREQYF

clone_size: -
v_call: TRBV6-2/TRBV6-3
j_call: TRBJ2-7
cdr3_length: 14
d_call: -
cdr3_nt: TGTGCCAGCAGTTATCATGGGGGGACCTACGAGCAGTACTTC
cdr3_aa: CASSYHGGTYEQYF

clone_size: -
v_call: TRBV7-2
j_call: TRBJ2-3
cdr3_length: 19
d_call: TRBD1
cdr3_nt: TGTGCCAGCAGCTTAGCCGGGACAGGGGGAGGGATCACGGCAGATACGCAGTATTTT
cdr3_aa: CASSLAGTGGGITADTQYF

clone_size: -
v_call: TRBV2
j_call: TRBJ1-2
cdr3_length: 15
d_call: -
cdr3_nt: TGTGCCAGCAGGGCCCCCGGGACAATAATCTATGGCTACACCTTC
cdr3_aa: CASRAPGTIIYGYTF

clone_size: -
v_call: TRBV5-5
j_call: TRBJ1-1
cdr3_length: 15
d_call: -
cdr3_nt: TGTGCCAGCAGCTTGTTCCGAAATCGGGGAACTGAAGCTTTCTTT
cdr3_aa: CASSLFRNRGTEAFF

clone_size: -
v_call: TRBV11-3
j_call: TRBJ1-1
cdr3_length: 15
d_call: -
cdr3_nt: TGTGCCAGCACCCCCGGGGGAAGTGAGAACACTGAAGCTTTCTTT
cdr3_aa: CASTPGGSENTEAFF

clone_size: -
v_call: TRBV19
j_call: TRBJ1-3
cdr3_length: 16
d_call: -
cdr3_nt: TGTGCCAGTAAGGCGGAGAGGATGAGCTCTGGAAACACCATATATTTT
cdr3_aa: CASKAERMSSGNTIYF

clone_size: -
v_call: TRBV19
j_call: TRBJ2-7
cdr3_length: 13
d_call: -
cdr3_nt: TGTGCCAGTAGTTGGGGCGACTCCTACGAGCAGTACTTC
cdr3_aa: CASSWGDSYEQYF

clone_size: -
v_call: TRBV11-3
j_call: TRBJ2-7
cdr3_length: 17
d_call: -
cdr3_nt: TGTGCCAGCAGCCCACGTTTTGGTTCCCAAACTAACTACGAGCAGTACTTC
cdr3_aa: CASSPRFGSQTNYEQYF

clone_size: -
v_call: TRBV4-2
j_call: TRBJ1-4
cdr3_length: 16
d_call: -
cdr3_nt: TGTGCCAGCAGCCAAGGAACCTTACCGGGGAATGAAAAACTGTTTTTT
cdr3_aa: CASSQGTLPGNEKLFF

clone_size: -
v_call: TRBV13
j_call: TRBJ1-2
cdr3_length: 15
d_call: -
cdr3_nt: TGTGCCAGCAGCTCAAACCTGAGACGACATGAAGGCTACACCTTC
cdr3_aa: CASSSNLRRHEGYTF

clone_size: -
v_call: TRBV24-1
j_call: TRBJ1-4
cdr3_length: 15
d_call: TRBD1
cdr3_nt: TGTGCCACCAGTGATTCGACAGGGGGCGTCGAAAAACTGTTTTTT
cdr3_aa: CATSDSTGGVEKLFF

clone_size: -
v_call: TRBV28
j_call: TRBJ2-7
cdr3_length: 14
d_call: TRBD2
cdr3_nt: TGTGCCAGCAGACCTAGCGGGGGCCCTTACGAGCAGTACTTC
cdr3_aa: CASRPSGGPYEQYF

clone_size: -
v_call: TRBV7-2
j_call: TRBJ2-5
cdr3_length: 13
d_call: -
cdr3_nt: TGTGCCAGCAGCCCCGGACTGAGGGAGACCCAGTACTTC
cdr3_aa: CASSPGLRETQYF

clone_size: -
v_call: TRBV24-1
j_call: TRBJ2-1
cdr3_length: 12
d_call: -
cdr3_nt: TGTGCCACCAGTGAACTAAACAATGAGCAGTTCTTC
cdr3_aa: CATSELNNEQFF

clone_size: -
v_call: TRBV7-2
j_call: TRBJ2-4
cdr3_length: 14
d_call: -
cdr3_nt: TGTGCCAGCAACACGGGGGGCCGCTTTAACATTCAGTACTTC
cdr3_aa: CASNTGGRFNIQYF

clone_size: -
v_call: TRBV24-1
j_call: TRBJ2-7
cdr3_length: 12
d_call: -
cdr3_nt: TGTGCCACCAGTGATCTAGGGGGCGAGCAGTACTTC
cdr3_aa: CATSDLGGEQYF